The rows below give T cell receptor beta chains drawn from one sample of a study of CD8 T cells in Susac syndrome. One entry per CDR3 protein results from TCRdb running MiXCR on the immunoSEQ multiplex PCR reads. The table records about 190,000 distinct CDR3 sequences, roughly 90% of them present only once. Sequenced input: CD4+ T cells from PBMCs. These receptors came from a human donor with Susac syndrome. Both conserved end residues are part of each CDR3.

j_gene | v_gene | CDR3aa
TRBJ1-1 | TRBV29-1 | CSVASSSGMNTEAFF
TRBJ2-4 | TRBV14 | CASSQVGGLAKNIQYF
TRBJ2-1 | TRBV6-6 | CASASGTGVNEQFF
TRBJ2-1 | TRBV20-1 | CSARPSGRRYNEQFF
TRBJ2-7 | TRBV28 | CASSWNSYEQYF
TRBJ1-2 | TRBV7-2 | CASSQDSFYGYTF
TRBJ2-7 | TRBV7-8 | CASSSPFRSYEQYF
TRBJ2-2 | TRBV7-6 | CASSLVQRNTGELFF
TRBJ2-7 | TRBV6-5 | CASTSSGRAQKQYF
TRBJ2-7 | TRBV3-1 | CASSQGLDYEPQYF
TRBJ1-1 | TRBV10-3 | CAIRGTGTTEAFF
TRBJ2-5 | TRBV4-1 | CASSHASGLTRETQYF
TRBJ1-3 | TRBV4-2 | CASSLYGDKSSGNTIYF
TRBJ2-3 | TRBV27 | CASRLSPASGRTDTQYF
TRBJ1-5 | TRBV12-3/TRBV12-4 | CASSSKGDQPQHF
TRBJ2-3 | TRBV5-4 | CASSLWVGDTQYF
TRBJ2-1 | TRBV12-3/TRBV12-4 | CASSLREGRVSEQFF
TRBJ1-6 | TRBV9 | CASSLGAAQDDFYNSPLHF
TRBJ1-1 | TRBV3-1 | CASSQESRFEAFF
TRBJ2-1 | TRBV3-1 | CASSQTGTTGDEQFF
TRBJ1-1 | TRBV9 | CASSLYRDSTEAFF
TRBJ2-1 | TRBV19 | CASSVSRSYNEQFF
TRBJ2-2 | TRBV5-1 | CASSLSGANTGELFF
TRBJ2-2 | TRBV7-9 | CASSFPAGTANTGELFF
TRBJ2-1 | TRBV3-1 | CASSQEASGHSVVQFF
TRBJ2-2 | TRBV7-9 | CASSLGEGATGELFF
TRBJ1-2 | TRBV7-9 | CASSPRANKLNYGYTF
TRBJ1-1 | TRBV12-3/TRBV12-4 | CASSHGGTGSTEAFF
TRBJ2-1 | TRBV18 | CASSLAPGTSGYNEQFF
TRBJ1-2 | TRBV7-2 | CASSLESSYGYTF
TRBJ2-1 | TRBV18 | CASSPGTGVDNEQFF
TRBJ2-7 | TRBV7-8 | CASSFRGPYEQYF
NA | TRBV4-1 | CASSLRDYSTDTQHF
TRBJ2-6 | TRBV7-9 | CASTSNAGVASSGANVLTF
TRBJ1-1 | TRBV5-1 | CASSPTLAGGAENTEAFF
TRBJ2-5 | TRBV7-2 | CASSPSRGGVETQYF
TRBJ2-5 | TRBV5-6 | CASSGGGLAGVGETQYF
TRBJ2-7 | TRBV28 | CASSSLARYEQYF
TRBJ2-1 | TRBV7-7 | CASSLDQGAYNEQFF
TRBJ2-1 | TRBV12-3/TRBV12-4 | CASSLSGQTFNEQFF
TRBJ2-3 | TRBV9 | CASSSRAGGPTDTQYF